Included here is one T cell receptor (beta chain) sequence, with context. This sample was taken from a study of blood T cell repertoires in COVID-19. As for the study in general: COVID-19 samples from acute and convalescent phases originated in the United States, Italy and Spain. PBMCs, B-cell-depleted T cells, or T cells provided the cDNA or gDNA that made up the material.

Profiled with immunoSEQ multiplex PCR; TCRdb holds only in-frame clones, not every one. The repertoire consists of about 99,000 clones, with about 80% occurring once and the leading ten covering approximately 27%. CDR3 length: 16 amino acids. CDR1 SGHNT and CDR2 YYREEE come from the germline V gene (reference sequence). The V end lost 0 bases, the J end lost 1 base, and 13 bases lay between the germline ends. Sequences were obtained from peripheral blood. This chain joins TRBV5-4 and TRBJ1-1, with D possibly being TRBD1 (5 bases). The source is a man in his sixties with acute or convalescent COVID-19. CDR3 sequence (DNA): TGTGCCAGCAGCTTGGGGCGGGGACGGGGGAACACTGAAGCTTTCTTT. Protein: CASSLGRGRGNTEAFF.